The sequence of this TCR beta chain was determined in a study of blood T cell repertoires in COVID-19. Study summary: COVID-19 samples, acute and convalescent, were from the United States, Italy and Spain. From T cells, B-cell-depleted T cells, or PBMCs came the material, which was cDNA or gDNA.

The CDR3 totals 14 residues. Germline CDR1 SGHNT, CDR2 YYREEE (reference sequence). V was pared by 3 bases and J by 0 bases, with 2 bases of the junction left unmatched. In the original analysis: Amplification of reference gene primers provided the estimated nucleated cell counts. TCRdb's table, derived via immunoSEQ multiplex PCR, lists solely in-frame clones and lacks some. The V and J calls and clone size come from that table; D and trimming were worked out from the DNA. The table records tens of thousands of clones, 75% to 90% of them present only once. This sequence originates from a man in his 60s with active COVID-19. Source material: peripheral blood. This sequence joins TRBV5-4 and TRBJ2-5; 7 bases map to TRBD1. CDR3 in DNA: TGTGCCAGCAGCTCTACAGGGGACCAAGAGACCCAGTACTTC. Its translation is CASSSTGDQETQYF. Drawing the rest from reference TRBV5-4 and TRBJ2-5, the complete variable domain is ETGVTQSPTHLIKTRGQQVTLRCSSQSGHNTVSWYQQALGQGPQFIFQYYREEENGRGNFPPRFSGLQFPNYSSELNVNALELDDSALYLCASSSTGDQETQYFGPGTRLLVL.